This TCR beta chain emerged from a study of early T cells in non-severe SARS-CoV-2 infection. TCRdb re-called the 5' RACE reads through MiXCR, storing one row per CDR3 protein. The sample gives some 45,000 distinct CDR3 sequences, about 4.1% of which show up once; around 6% is in the top ten. Notes on the study in general: Lookups in VDJdb leaned toward anti-spike CD8 responses and missed private and CD4 specificities.

This clonotype came up many times. Antigen: not known. Germline assignment: CDR1 SGHKS and CDR2 YYEKEE (reference sequence). V lost 1 base and J lost 5; bases outside the gene matches: 9. The CDR3 length is 18 residues. This chain uses TRBV5-5 with TRBJ2-2, with TRBD2 matching 12 bases. The sequenced material came from whole blood. The sequence came from an adult who was a healthcare worker with PCR-confirmed SARS-CoV-2 infection or an uninfected control (not recorded which). The CDR3 DNA is TGTGCCAGCAGCTTGTCGCTAGCGGGAGGGCCCCGGACCGGGGAGCTGTTTTTT. As protein: CASSLSLAGGPRTGELFF.